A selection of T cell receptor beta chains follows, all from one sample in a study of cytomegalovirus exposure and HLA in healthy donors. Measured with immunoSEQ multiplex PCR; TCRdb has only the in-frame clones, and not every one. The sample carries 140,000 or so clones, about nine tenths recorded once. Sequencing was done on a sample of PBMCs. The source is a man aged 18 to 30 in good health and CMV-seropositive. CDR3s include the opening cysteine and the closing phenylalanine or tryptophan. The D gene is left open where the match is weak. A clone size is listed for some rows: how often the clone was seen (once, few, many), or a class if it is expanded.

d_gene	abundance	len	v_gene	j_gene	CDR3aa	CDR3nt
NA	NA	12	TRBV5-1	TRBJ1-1	CASSLTGPEAFF	TGCGCCAGCAGCTTAACAGGGCCTGAAGCTTTCTTT
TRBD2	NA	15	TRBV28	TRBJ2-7	CASSPGGTRAYEQYF	TGTGCCAGCAGCCCGGGGGGAACTAGGGCCTACGAGCAGTACTTC
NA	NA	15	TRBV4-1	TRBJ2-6	CASSPGVAGANVLTF	TGCGCCAGCAGCCCGGGGGTAGCTGGGGCCAACGTCCTGACTTTC
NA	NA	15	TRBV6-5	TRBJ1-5	CASSQGGASNQPQHF	TGTGCCAGCAGCCAAGGGGGTGCTAGCAATCAGCCCCAGCATTTT
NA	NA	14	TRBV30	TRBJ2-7	CAWSVPRGLREQYF	TGTGCCTGGAGTGTTCCCAGGGGTTTAAGGGAGCAGTACTTC
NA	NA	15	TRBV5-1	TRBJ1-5	CASSPAGGGNQPQHF	TGCGCCAGCAGCCCTGCGGGGGGCGGCAATCAGCCCCAGCATTTT
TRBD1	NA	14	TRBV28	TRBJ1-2	CASSPLTGEGGYTF	TGTGCCAGCAGTCCACTGACAGGGGAGGGCGGCTACACCTTC
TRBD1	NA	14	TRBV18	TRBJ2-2	CASSRRDSTGELFF	TGTGCCAGCTCACGCCGGGACAGTACCGGGGAGCTGTTTTTT
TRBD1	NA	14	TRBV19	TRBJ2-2	CASSWTGGTGELFF	TGTGCCAGTAGTTGGACAGGGGGCACCGGGGAGCTGTTTTTT
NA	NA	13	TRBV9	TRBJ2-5	CASSVEGRETQYF	TGTGCCAGCAGCGTAGAAGGGAGGGAGACCCAGTACTTC
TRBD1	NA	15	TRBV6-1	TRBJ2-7	CASSAKGATSYEQYF	TGTGCCAGCTCCGCAAAGGGGGCTACCAGCTACGAGCAGTACTTC
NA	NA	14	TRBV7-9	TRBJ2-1	CASSLVVRDNEQFF	TGTGCCAGCAGCTTAGTCGTCAGGGACAATGAGCAGTTCTTC
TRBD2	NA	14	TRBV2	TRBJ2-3	CASTLAGAGDTQYF	TGTGCCAGCACTTTAGCGGGAGCTGGAGATACGCAGTATTTT
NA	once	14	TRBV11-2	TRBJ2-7	CASSLDSTPEEQYF	TGTGCCAGCAGCTTAGATAGCACTCCGGAGGAGCAGTACTTC
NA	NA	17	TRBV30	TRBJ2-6	CAWETSLTNSGANVLTF	TGTGCCTGGGAAACAAGCCTCACTAACTCTGGGGCCAACGTCCTGACTTTC
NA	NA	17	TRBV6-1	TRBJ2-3	CASSETGGRPSTDTQYF	TGTGCCAGCAGTGAAACGGGTGGCAGACCTAGCACAGATACGCAGTATTTT
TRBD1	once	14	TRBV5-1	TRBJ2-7	CASTIGTGEVEQYF	TGCGCCAGCACCATCGGGACAGGGGAAGTCGAGCAGTACTTC
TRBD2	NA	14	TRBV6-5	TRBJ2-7	CASSETSGLYEQYF	TGTGCCAGCAGCGAGACTAGCGGCCTCTACGAGCAGTACTTC
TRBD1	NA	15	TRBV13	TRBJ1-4	CASTGADRGREKLFF	TGTGCCAGCACAGGGGCGGACAGGGGGCGTGAAAAACTGTTTTTT
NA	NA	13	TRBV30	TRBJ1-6	CAWSDSGGSPLHF	TGTGCCTGGTCCGACAGCGGGGGATCACCCCTCCACTTT
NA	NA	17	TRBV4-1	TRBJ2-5	CASSQRGLHSVGETQYF	TGCGCCAGCAGCCAACGGGGGTTACACTCCGTGGGGGAGACCCAGTACTTC
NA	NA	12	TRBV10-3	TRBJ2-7	CAIKESSYEQYF	TGTGCCATCAAGGAGAGCTCCTACGAGCAGTACTTC
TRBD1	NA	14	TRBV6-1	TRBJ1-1	CASINPGQGLRAFF	TGTGCCAGCATTAATCCGGGACAGGGGTTAAGAGCTTTCTTT
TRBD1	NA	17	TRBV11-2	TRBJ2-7	CASSLEADRGFAYEQYF	TGTGCCAGCAGCTTAGAAGCGGACAGGGGGTTCGCCTACGAGCAGTACTTC
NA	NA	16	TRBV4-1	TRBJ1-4	CASSHRAGATNEKLFF	TGCGCCAGCAGCCACCGTGCGGGGGCCACTAATGAAAAACTGTTTTTT
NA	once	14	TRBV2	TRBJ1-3	CASSPGHSGNTIYF	TGTGCCAGCAGCCCTGGCCACTCTGGAAACACCATATATTTT
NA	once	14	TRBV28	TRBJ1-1	CASPGAGGNTEAFF	TGTGCCAGCCCCGGGGCGGGGGGGAACACTGAAGCTTTCTTT
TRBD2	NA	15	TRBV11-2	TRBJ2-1	CASSETPGGYNEQFF	TGTGCCAGCAGCGAGACCCCGGGGGGGTACAATGAGCAGTTCTTC